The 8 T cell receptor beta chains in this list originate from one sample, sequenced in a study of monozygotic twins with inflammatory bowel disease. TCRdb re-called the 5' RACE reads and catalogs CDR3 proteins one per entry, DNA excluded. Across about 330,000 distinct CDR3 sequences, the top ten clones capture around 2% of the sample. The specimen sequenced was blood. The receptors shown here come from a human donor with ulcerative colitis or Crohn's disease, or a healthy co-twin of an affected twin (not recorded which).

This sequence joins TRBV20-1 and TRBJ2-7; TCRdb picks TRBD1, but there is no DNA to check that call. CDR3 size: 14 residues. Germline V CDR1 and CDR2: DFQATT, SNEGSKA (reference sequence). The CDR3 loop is CSARTGGSPGEQYF.

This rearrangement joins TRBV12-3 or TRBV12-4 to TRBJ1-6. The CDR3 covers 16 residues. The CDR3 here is CASSFRLTPAGSSLHF.

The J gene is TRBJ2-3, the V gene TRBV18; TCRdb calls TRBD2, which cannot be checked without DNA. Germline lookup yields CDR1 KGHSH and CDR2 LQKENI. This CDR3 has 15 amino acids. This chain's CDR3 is CATLGWWNSTDTQYF.

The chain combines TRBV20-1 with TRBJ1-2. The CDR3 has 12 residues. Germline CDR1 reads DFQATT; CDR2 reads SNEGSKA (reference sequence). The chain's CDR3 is CSARGRTYGYTF.

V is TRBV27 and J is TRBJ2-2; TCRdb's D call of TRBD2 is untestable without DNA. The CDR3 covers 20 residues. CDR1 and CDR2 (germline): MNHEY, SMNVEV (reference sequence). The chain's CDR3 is CASSLPLRTSGGPNTGELFF.

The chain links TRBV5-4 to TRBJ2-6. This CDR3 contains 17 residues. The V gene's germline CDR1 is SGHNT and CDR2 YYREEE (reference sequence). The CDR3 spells CASSSPRSGSGANVLTF.

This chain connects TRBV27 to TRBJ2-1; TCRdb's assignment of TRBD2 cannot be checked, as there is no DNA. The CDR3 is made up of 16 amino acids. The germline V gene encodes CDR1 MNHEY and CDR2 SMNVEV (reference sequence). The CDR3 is CASSFLTSGRLPEQFF.

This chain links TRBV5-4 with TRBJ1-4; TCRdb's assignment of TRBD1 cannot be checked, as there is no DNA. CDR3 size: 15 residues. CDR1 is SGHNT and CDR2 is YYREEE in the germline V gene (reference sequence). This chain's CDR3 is CASSLAGQGNEKLFF. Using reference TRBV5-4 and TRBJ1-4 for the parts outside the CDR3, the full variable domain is ETGVTQSPTHLIKTRGQQVTLRCSSQSGHNTVSWYQQALGQGPQFIFQYYREEENGRGNFPPRFSGLQFPNYSSELNVNALELDDSALYLCASSLAGQGNEKLFFGSGTQLSVL.